This T cell receptor beta chain comes out of a study of beta chain features in type 1 diabetes. Whole-study findings and limits: Type 1 diabetes patients had VDJ junctions that carried fewer insertions and more deletions. The naive, central memory and Treg TCRB repertoires showed an apparent similarity that was greater among patients than among healthy donors. Among all four CD4+ subsets, Type 1 diabetes patients had TCRB CDR3s that were moderately but significantly shorter.

The germline V and J ends were trimmed by 5 bases and 1 base, with 9 bases remaining between them. This CDR3 contains 13 residues. Per the germline V gene, CDR1 is MNHNY and CDR2 is SVGAGI (reference sequence). The isolated RNA, all of it, was reverse transcribed, so expressed TCRB transcripts were what got sequenced. TCRdb keeps only in-frame clones here, not all; method: immunoSEQ multiplex PCR. This repertoire shows under 450,000 clones, roughly 16% found once; its top ten account for around 0.02%. Remarks on this clone: Its antigen remains unidentified.

The V and J genes are TRBV6-6 and TRBJ2-7; unclear D gene. This receptor was identified in a woman under 30 in good health. The sequencing input was naive CD4+ T cells from blood. CDR3 region: CASSTDGSYEQYF. The CDR3 bases are TGTGCCAGCAGTACCGACGGGTCCTACGAGCAGTACTTC.